These 10 T cell receptor beta chains were all obtained from the same sample, sequenced in a study of CD8 T cells in Susac syndrome. An amount of RNA that ranged from roughly 0.45 to 1 ug was reverse transcribed with random hexamers. TCRdb re-analysed the immunoSEQ multiplex PCR reads in MiXCR, keeping a single row per CDR3 protein. Of about 240,000 distinct CDR3 sequences in the sample, 95% to 97% were seen once. The sequencing sample was made of CD4+ T cells from PBMCs. These receptors were taken from a human donor with Susac syndrome.

The chain recombines TRBV18 with TRBJ1-5; D is ambiguous. The CDR3 has 15 residues. Trimming removed 2 bases from V and 7 bases from J, with 15 bases in between. The germline V gene has CDR1 KGHSH and CDR2 LQKENI. CDR3 loop: CASSPTDSGWQPQHF. The CDR3 DNA is TGTGCCAGCTCACCAACAGATTCGGGTTGGCAGCCCCAGCATTTT.

V usage is TRBV20-1 and J usage is TRBJ2-1; 11 positions match TRBD2. Germline V gene lookup returns CDR1 DFQATT and CDR2 SNEGSKA (reference sequence). J was trimmed by 5 bases and V by 1 base; bases with no gene match: 4. The CDR3 is made up of 15 amino acids. The CDR3 DNA reads as TGCAGTGCTAGAGTGACTAGCGGGGTGAACAATGAGCAGTTCTTC. Protein: CSARVTSGVNNEQFF.

The rearrangement links TRBV3-1 to TRBJ2-1; D assignment may be TRBD1 or TRBD2 (7 bases each). From germline, CDR1 is LGHDT and CDR2 YNNKEL (reference sequence). The germline V and J ends were trimmed by 0 bases and 5 bases, with 20 bases remaining between them. This CDR3 has 18 amino acids. For the CDR3, the DNA is TGTGCCAGCAGCCAAGAGGGGGCAGGGGGGGGCCCGCACAATGAGCAGTTCTTC. Translation: CASSQEGAGGGPHNEQFF.

The rearrangement uses TRBV3-1 and TRBJ2-7; 9 bases fit TRBD2. The length of the CDR3 is 16 residues. Germline V gene data show CDR1 as LGHDT and CDR2 as YNNKEL (reference sequence). After removal of 0 bases from V and 1 base from J, the junction contained 4 bases not matched to a gene. The CDR3 region is CASSQDLTSGSYEQYF. CDR3 coding DNA: TGTGCCAGCAGCCAAGATCTGACTAGCGGATCCTACGAGCAGTACTTC.

In its sample, this clonotype was seen once. This chain joins TRBV28 and TRBJ2-5, with unresolved D. The CDR3 totals 15 residues. Germline V CDR1 and CDR2: MDHEN, SYDVKM. Trimming pared 3 bases from V and 1 base from J, leaving 12 bases between. This CDR3 is CASSFLGVGQETQYF. CDR3 DNA: TGTGCCAGCAGTTTTCTTGGGGTCGGCCAAGAGACCCAGTACTTC.

The chain links TRBV5-1 to TRBJ1-1; 7 bases agree with TRBD1. The CDR3 sequence is 13 residues long. J gave up 4 bases and V 3 bases, and 3 bases lay outside the gene matches. Germline-derived CDR1 and CDR2 are SGHRS and YFSETQ. DNA for the CDR3: TGCGCCAGCAGCTCAGCAGGGGGCACTGAAGCTTTCTTT. Amino acids: CASSSAGGTEAFF.

The rearrangement uses TRBV20-1 and TRBJ2-1; 7 positions match TRBD2. Trimming at V came to 5 bases and at J to 7 bases, leaving 8 bases not matched to a gene. Germline V gene sequence: CDR1 DFQATT, CDR2 SNEGSKA (reference sequence). The CDR3 is made up of 13 amino acids. Here the CDR3 DNA reads TGCAGTGCTGGCCGGCTAGCGGAAAATGAGCAGTTCTTC. This gives the protein CSAGRLAENEQFF.

The J gene is TRBJ2-1, the V gene TRBV20-1; 7 positions match TRBD2. The CDR3 totals 14 residues. Germline V CDR1 and CDR2: DFQATT, SNEGSKA (reference sequence). The trim removed 7 bases at V and 2 bases at J, leaving 8 bases unmatched. In DNA, the CDR3 is TGCAGTGTCTCCCTAGCGGAACCCTACAATGAGCAGTTCTTC. Protein: CSVSLAEPYNEQFF.

The V call is TRBV12-3 or TRBV12-4, the J call TRBJ1-5; D call uncertain. V was pared by 5 bases and J by 7 bases, with 9 bases between. The length of the CDR3 is 12 residues. CDR3 in amino acids: CASSIMFQPQHF. In DNA form, the CDR3 reads TGTGCCAGCAGTATAATGTTCCAGCCCCAGCATTTT.

This rearrangement joins TRBV5-6 to TRBJ2-5; no firm D call. Germline CDR1 reads SGHDT; CDR2 reads YYEEEE. The CDR3 sequence is 12 residues long. Trimming removed 4 bases at V and 3 bases at J, with 7 bases between. The CDR3, as DNA: TGTGCCAGCAGCAAGGGAAAAGAGACCCAGTACTTC. Encoded protein: CASSKGKETQYF.